The source of this T cell receptor (beta chain) is a study of shared clonotypes between healthy human individuals. Libraries were prepared by immunoSEQ multiplex PCR; TCRdb keeps only in-frame clonotypes and omits some of them. The repertoire holds about 2.1 million clones, with 93% as singletons. Naive CD8 cells lacked CD45RO, underwent positive selection for CCR7 and left out terminally differentiated effector memory CD45RA+ cells. Study results and limitations: The authors expected sequencing depth to affect clonotype sharing among donors.

Concerning this clone itself: The target antigen is unknown.

The CDR3 extends over 14 amino acids. The TCR comes from a man between 18 and 35 years old in good health. Some clones in this sample may be carry-over from other donors' samples. The chain joins TRBV21-1 to TRBJ2-2; TRBD2 is the table's D call and was not checked against the DNA. TRBV21-1 is noted as a pseudogene. Sequenced material: naive CD8+ T cells from PBMCs. The chain's CDR3 is CASSWRPRGGELFF. The CDR3 nucleotides are TGTGCCAGCAGCTGGCGCCCAAGAGGAGGGGAGCTGTTTTTT.